The 12 T cell receptor beta chains below were found in one sample sequenced in a study of blood T cell repertoires in COVID-19. TCRdb's table, derived via immunoSEQ multiplex PCR, lists solely in-frame clones and lacks some. The sample lists roughly 200,000 clones, around 85% occurring once. Input material: peripheral blood. These receptors were obtained from a man between 45 and 60 years old who had recovered from COVID-19.

The chain recombines TRBV5-6 with TRBJ1-1; D is uncertain. CDR3 length: 16 residues. V lost 2 bases and J 1 base, leaving 15 bases between the germline ends. CDR1 is SGHDT, CDR2 YYEEEE, per germline. The CDR3 region has the DNA TGTGCCAGCAGCTTCTGGGCCAGGCTTACGAACACTGAAGCTTTCTTT. Translating gives CASSFWARLTNTEAFF.

J is TRBJ2-7 and V is TRBV19; the match to TRBD1 covers 9 bases. Per germline, CDR1 LNHDA and CDR2 SQIVND (reference sequence). After removal of 5 bases from V and 2 bases from J, the junction contained 7 bases not matched to a gene. The length of the CDR3 is 15 residues. The CDR3 DNA follows: TGTGCCAGTAGTGTCGGGACAGGGCAGGCCTACGAGCAGTACTTC. It encodes CASSVGTGQAYEQYF.

The J gene is TRBJ1-2, the V gene TRBV19; D may be TRBD1 (5 bases). This CDR3 has 14 residues. V dropped 3 bases and J dropped 8 bases, with 16 bases sitting between them. Germline V gives CDR1 LNHDA, CDR2 SQIVND (reference sequence). The CDR3 DNA reads as TGTGCCAGTAGTATGCAGACAGCCGGTTCGGGCTACACCTTC. Residues: CASSMQTAGSGYTF.

Only a few counts were recorded for this clone. The CDR3 sequence is CASTVTGSSYEQYF. CDR3 in DNA: TGTGCCAGCACTGTAACAGGGTCCTCCTACGAGCAGTACTTC. V usage is TRBV6-5 and J usage is TRBJ2-7, with D tentatively TRBD1 (6 bases). The CDR3 loop spans 14 amino acids. V lost 7 bases, J lost 0 bases, and 13 bases lay in between. Germline assignment: CDR1 MNHEY and CDR2 SVGAGI.

J is TRBJ2-5 and V is TRBV3-1 (or the pseudogene TRBV3-2); no definite D call. The CDR3 sequence is 16 residues long. Trimming removed 1 base at V and 0 bases at J, with 12 bases between. The germline gives CDR1 LGHDT, CDR2 YNNKEL (reference sequence). CDR3 in DNA: TGTGCCAGCAGCCAAGGGGCAGCAAGACACCAAGAGACCCAGTACTTC. Protein: CASSQGAARHQETQYF.

This clone appeared once. The rearrangement uses TRBV5-4 and TRBJ1-1, with 8 bases lining up with TRBD1. The CDR3 covers 14 residues. The germline CDR1 and CDR2 sequences are SGHNT and YYREEE (reference sequence). The V segment lost 4 bases and the J segment 3 bases; nucleotides outside the gene matches: 5. The CDR3 DNA is TGTGCCAGCAGCCCGGACAGGGATGACACTGAAGCTTTCTTT. It codes for CASSPDRDDTEAFF. Full variable domain (outside the CDR3, taken from reference TRBV5-4 and TRBJ1-1): ETGVTQSPTHLIKTRGQQVTLRCSSQSGHNTVSWYQQALGQGPQFIFQYYREEENGRGNFPPRFSGLQFPNYSSELNVNALELDDSALYLCASSPDRDDTEAFFGQGTRLTVV.

The chain recombines TRBV19 with TRBJ1-5; possibly TRBD1 for D (5 bases). Trimming shortened V by 1 base and J by 7 bases, and 17 bases separated the two germline ends. CDR3 length: 16 residues. Germline values: CDR1 LNHDA, CDR2 SQIVND (reference sequence). The DNA for the CDR3 is TGTGCCAGTAGTATAGTCGGGGGTCGTCCCGGGCAGCCCCAGCATTTT. The encoded protein is CASSIVGGRPGQPQHF.

V gene TRBV5-1 combines with J gene TRBJ2-7, with TRBD2 matching over 14 bases. Per germline, CDR1 SGHRS and CDR2 YFSETQ. CDR3 length: 15 residues. J gave up 3 bases and V 4 bases, and 3 bases lay outside the gene matches. CDR3 region: CASSGGTSGSYEQYF. In nucleotides, the CDR3 is TGCGCCAGCAGCGGAGGGACTAGCGGGAGCTACGAGCAGTACTTC.

The rearrangement uses TRBV7-3 and TRBJ2-1, with 8 bases identical to TRBD2. The germline gives CDR1 SGHTA, CDR2 FQGTGA. The ends lost 5 bases at V and 6 bases at J; junction bases unmatched: 9. The length of the CDR3 is 15 residues. CDR3 nucleotides: TGTGCCAGCAGCGGGACTAGGGGGATAATCAATGAGCAGTTCTTC. It codes for CASSGTRGIINEQFF.

This clone showed up just a few times. This rearrangement joins TRBV4-1 to TRBJ1-1, with 10 bases that match TRBD1. In germline, CDR1 is MGHRA, CDR2 YSYEKL. The CDR3 length is 13 residues. Germline trimming cut 8 bases from V and 10 bases from J; bases unmatched to any gene: 10. DNA for the CDR3: TGCGCCAGCGCTCTGACAGGGGGCATGGGAGCTTTCTTT. This sequence encodes CASALTGGMGAFF.

The CDR3 here is CATSDSSSGSSYNEQFF. The CDR3 bases are TGTGCCACCAGCGATAGTTCTAGCGGGAGCTCCTACAATGAGCAGTTCTTC. The chain couples TRBV15 to TRBJ2-1; 10 positions match TRBD2. CDR1 and CDR2 from the germline V gene are LNHNV and YYDKDF (reference sequence). The CDR3 is made up of 17 amino acids. V gave up 5 bases and J gave up 0 bases; unmatched junction bases: 7.

The chain recombines TRBV14 with TRBJ1-6; 7 positions agree with TRBD1. From germline, CDR1 is SGHDN and CDR2 FVKESK. The CDR3 extends over 18 amino acids. V was pared by 1 base and J by 10 bases, with 16 bases of the junction left unmatched. The CDR3 bases are TGTGCCAGCAGCCAAGGTCTCTCCCGACAGGGAGTGGAGTCACCCCTCCACTTT. Translation gives CASSQGLSRQGVESPLHF.